The rows below give T cell receptor beta chains drawn from one sample of a study of cytomegalovirus exposure and HLA in healthy donors. Only in-frame clones appear in the TCRdb table, and some are missing; sequencing was by immunoSEQ multiplex PCR. In the table there are more than 95,000 clones, around 80% of which are singletons. Sequenced material: PBMCs. The receptors here all came from a man aged 25-45 years in good health and CMV-seronegative. The CDR3 runs from the conserved cysteine through the conserved F or W. A D gene is named only where the DNA matches it firmly. Clone sizes are given selectively: once, few, many, or a class where the clone is expanded.

>NA|TRBV7-2|TRBJ1-6|12|once
TGTGCCAGCAGCTTACAGAATTCACCCCTCCACTTT
CASSLQNSPLHF
>NA|TRBV5-1|TRBJ2-5|12|NA
TGCGCCAGTCAGGGACTCCAAGAGACCCAGTACTTC
CASQGLQETQYF
>TRBD1|TRBV9|TRBJ2-1|16|NA
TGTGCCAGCAGCGCTTCCGACAGGGGGCTCAACAATGAGCAGTTCTTC
CASSASDRGLNNEQFF
>TRBD1|TRBV5-6|TRBJ2-5|13|NA
TGTGCCAGCAGCCCCCTGGGACAGGAGACCCAGTACTTC
CASSPLGQETQYF
>NA|TRBV10-3|TRBJ1-1|13|NA
TGTGCCACGATTCCGCAGGGGAACACTGAAGCTTTCTTT
CATIPQGNTEAFF
>TRBD1|TRBV30|TRBJ1-1|14|few
TGTGCCTGGAGTGTACTGCAGGGGGCCGCTGAAGCTTTCTTT
CAWSVLQGAAEAFF
>TRBD2|TRBV7-6|TRBJ2-1|15|few
TGTGCCAGCAGCAGAACTAGCGGGGGGAGAGATGAGCAGTTCTTC
CASSRTSGGRDEQFF
>TRBD1|TRBV29-1|TRBJ1-1|15|NA
TGCAGCGCCGTCCCGGGACAGGGTAGGTACACTGAAGCTTTCTTT
CSAVPGQGRYTEAFF
>NA|TRBV7-9|TRBJ2-7|13|NA
TGTGCCAGCAGCTTTAGGGAGGGGGTCGAGCAGTACTTC
CASSFREGVEQYF
>TRBD1|TRBV5-1|TRBJ1-1|15|NA
TGCGCCAGCAGCTCTGGACAGGGGGCTAACACTGAAGCTTTCTTT
CASSSGQGANTEAFF
>NA|TRBV5-1|TRBJ1-4|14|NA
TGCGCCAGCAGCTTGGCCCCGGCGGGCGAAAAACTGTTTTTT
CASSLAPAGEKLFF
>TRBD1|TRBV7-2|TRBJ1-4|15|NA
TGTGCCAGCAGCCTGACACAGGGGGCGAATGAAAAACTGTTTTTT
CASSLTQGANEKLFF
>NA|TRBV14|TRBJ2-7|15|NA
TGTGCCAGCAGCCCTTTAGGGGGGGGCATCTACGAGCAGTACTTC
CASSPLGGGIYEQYF
>NA|TRBV7-9|TRBJ1-1|15|NA
TGTGCCAGCAGCCCGACAGCCACCATGAACACTGAAGCTTTCTTT
CASSPTATMNTEAFF
>NA|TRBV9|TRBJ2-2|13|NA
TGTGCCAGCAGCCCCCTGAACACCGGGGAGCTGTTTTTT
CASSPLNTGELFF
>NA|TRBV9|TRBJ1-6|15|NA
TGTGCCAGCAGTGATGCACCTTGGCCGAACTCACCCCTCCACTTT
CASSDAPWPNSPLHF